The source of this T cell receptor beta chain is a study of cytomegalovirus exposure and HLA in healthy donors. Notes on the study in general: As a later analysis revealed, most CMV-associated TCR beta chains appeared HLA-restricted. Beyond CMV serostatus, there was no information to go on about immune exposure.

Researchers ran the PCR with 60 Vbeta and 13 Jbeta primers. Measured with immunoSEQ multiplex PCR; TCRdb has only the in-frame clones, and not every one. This sample contains about 130,000 clones. With regard to this clone: What it binds is unknown.

This clonotype originated in a man aged 40-49 years in good health and CMV-seronegative. Sample: PBMCs.

CDR3 in DNA: TGTGCCAGCAGCTTTGGGGGGAGGTACCAAGAGACCCAGTACTTC. Translation gives CASSFGGRYQETQYF. V and J are TRBV7-2 and TRBJ2-5, with D maybe TRBD2 (6 bases). CDR1 is SGHTA, CDR2 FQGNSA, per germline. Trimming removed 3 bases from V and 0 bases from J, with 11 bases in between. The CDR3 is 15 residues long.